These T cell receptor beta chains were read from a single sample in a study of post-analysis software for immune sequencing data. TCRdb used MiXCR to reprocess the PCR reads, holding one entry per CDR3 protein. The table lists some 500,000 distinct CDR3 sequences, approximately 45% of them singletons. The sample taken for sequencing was blood. The receptors stem from a girl aged 5-17 years with multiple sclerosis. Both conserved end residues are part of each CDR3. The order of the fields is V gene, clone size, CDR3 length, J gene, D gene, CDR3 protein, CDR3 DNA. D genes are given only for firm matches. The size of a clone is reported for some rows only, either as once, few or many, or as a class for expanded clones.

V gene: TRBV20-1
clone size: -
CDR3 length: 14
J gene: TRBJ2-5
D gene: TRBD2
CDR3 protein: CSARRTSGLETQYF
CDR3 DNA: TGCAGTGCTAGACGGACTAGTGGTTTAGAGACCCAGTACTTC

V gene: TRBV13
clone size: -
CDR3 length: 17
J gene: TRBJ1-5
D gene: TRBD1
CDR3 protein: CASRPVRDRGTGQPQHF
CDR3 DNA: TGTGCCAGCAGGCCTGTCCGGGACAGGGGGACTGGTCAGCCCCAGCATTTT

V gene: TRBV20-1
clone size: -
CDR3 length: 10
J gene: TRBJ2-7
D gene: -
CDR3 protein: CSADTYEQYF
CDR3 DNA: TGCAGTGCGGACACCTACGAGCAGTACTTC

V gene: TRBV5-1
clone size: -
CDR3 length: 13
J gene: TRBJ1-1
D gene: -
CDR3 protein: CASSRTMNTEAFF
CDR3 DNA: TGCGCCAGCAGCCGAACCATGAACACTGAAGCTTTCTTT

V gene: TRBV7-3
clone size: -
CDR3 length: 15
J gene: TRBJ2-1
D gene: TRBD2
CDR3 protein: CASSKTSGSSGEQFF
CDR3 DNA: TGTGCCAGCAGCAAGACTAGCGGGAGTTCTGGTGAGCAGTTCTTC

V gene: TRBV5-1
clone size: -
CDR3 length: 12
J gene: TRBJ2-1
D gene: -
CDR3 protein: CASGTNINEQFF
CDR3 DNA: TGCGCCAGCGGCACAAATATAAATGAGCAGTTCTTC

V gene: TRBV20-1
clone size: -
CDR3 length: 14
J gene: TRBJ2-7
D gene: -
CDR3 protein: CSARDGEGFYEQYF
CDR3 DNA: TGCAGTGCTAGAGATGGGGAAGGATTCTACGAGCAGTACTTC

V gene: TRBV4-2
clone size: -
CDR3 length: 16
J gene: TRBJ2-4
D gene: -
CDR3 protein: CASSQLQAWGRNIQYF
CDR3 DNA: TGTGCCAGCAGCCAACTCCAGGCCTGGGGACGAAACATTCAGTACTTC

V gene: TRBV4-3
clone size: -
CDR3 length: 15
J gene: TRBJ2-3
D gene: -
CDR3 protein: CASSQDSLATDTQYF
CDR3 DNA: TGCGCCAGCAGCCAAGATTCCCTAGCTACAGATACGCAGTATTTT

V gene: TRBV4-3
clone size: -
CDR3 length: 17
J gene: TRBJ2-7
D gene: -
CDR3 protein: CASSQGYWQGEGYEQYF
CDR3 DNA: TGCGCCAGCAGCCAGGGATACTGGCAGGGGGAGGGTTACGAGCAGTACTTC

V gene: TRBV20-1
clone size: -
CDR3 length: 16
J gene: TRBJ2-1
D gene: TRBD2
CDR3 protein: CSAIGWVAGSYNEQFF
CDR3 DNA: TGCAGTGCTATAGGGTGGGTAGCGGGAAGCTACAATGAGCAGTTCTTC

V gene: TRBV12-3/TRBV12-4
clone size: few
CDR3 length: 13
J gene: TRBJ2-5
D gene: -
CDR3 protein: CASITGTMQTQYF
CDR3 DNA: TGTGCCAGCATTACGGGGACCATGCAGACCCAGTACTTC

V gene: TRBV29-1
clone size: -
CDR3 length: 13
J gene: TRBJ1-1
D gene: -
CDR3 protein: CSVVVYRDTEAFF
CDR3 DNA: TGCAGCGTTGTAGTCTACAGGGACACTGAAGCTTTCTTT

V gene: TRBV7-2
clone size: -
CDR3 length: 17
J gene: TRBJ2-1
D gene: TRBD2
CDR3 protein: CASSSMDAAGGDNEQFF
CDR3 DNA: TGTGCCAGCAGCTCCATGGATGCGGCGGGAGGAGACAATGAGCAGTTCTTC

V gene: TRBV20-1
clone size: -
CDR3 length: 15
J gene: TRBJ2-7
D gene: -
CDR3 protein: CSARVAMVGSYEQYF
CDR3 DNA: TGCAGTGCTAGAGTAGCTATGGTCGGATCCTACGAGCAGTACTTC

V gene: TRBV18
clone size: -
CDR3 length: 16
J gene: TRBJ1-2
D gene: TRBD1
CDR3 protein: CASSPPDRGLNYGYTF
CDR3 DNA: TGTGCCAGCTCACCACCGGACAGGGGGCTTAACTATGGCTACACCTTC

V gene: TRBV20-1
clone size: -
CDR3 length: 16
J gene: TRBJ2-5
D gene: TRBD2
CDR3 protein: CSAAPGLAGVRETQYF
CDR3 DNA: TGCAGTGCTGCACCGGGACTAGCGGGAGTAAGGGAGACCCAGTACTTC

V gene: TRBV27
clone size: few
CDR3 length: 16
J gene: TRBJ2-7
D gene: TRBD2
CDR3 protein: CASSAIPGRGAYEQYF
CDR3 DNA: TGTGCCAGCAGTGCAATACCGGGACGGGGGGCCTACGAGCAGTACTTC

V gene: TRBV6-2/TRBV6-3
clone size: -
CDR3 length: 14
J gene: TRBJ1-2
D gene: TRBD1
CDR3 protein: CASSTSQGAYGYTF
CDR3 DNA: TGTGCCAGCAGTACCTCCCAGGGGGCGTATGGCTACACCTTC

V gene: TRBV28
clone size: -
CDR3 length: 15
J gene: TRBJ2-7
D gene: TRBD2
CDR3 protein: CASRIGSGRPYEQYF
CDR3 DNA: TGTGCCAGCAGGATTGGTAGCGGGAGACCCTACGAGCAGTACTTC

V gene: TRBV15
clone size: -
CDR3 length: 13
J gene: TRBJ2-5
D gene: -
CDR3 protein: CATIDRNKETQYF
CDR3 DNA: TGTGCCACCATCGACAGGAATAAGGAGACCCAGTACTTC

V gene: TRBV7-9
clone size: -
CDR3 length: 12
J gene: TRBJ2-1
D gene: -
CDR3 protein: CASSFGTNEQFF
CDR3 DNA: TGTGCCAGCAGCTTTGGAACCAATGAGCAGTTCTTC

V gene: TRBV7-9
clone size: -
CDR3 length: 13
J gene: TRBJ1-2
D gene: TRBD1
CDR3 protein: CASSRDSQHGYTF
CDR3 DNA: TGTGCCAGCAGCCGGGACAGTCAACACGGCTACACCTTC

V gene: TRBV12-3/TRBV12-4
clone size: -
CDR3 length: 15
J gene: TRBJ2-1
D gene: TRBD1
CDR3 protein: CASSLVLTGADERFF
CDR3 DNA: TGTGCTAGCAGTTTAGTTCTAACAGGGGCGGATGAGCGGTTCTTC

V gene: TRBV18
clone size: -
CDR3 length: 14
J gene: TRBJ2-7
D gene: -
CDR3 protein: CASSPRVLTYEQYF
CDR3 DNA: TGTGCCAGCTCACCGCGGGTCCTGACCTACGAGCAGTACTTC

V gene: TRBV20-1
clone size: -
CDR3 length: 13
J gene: TRBJ1-2
D gene: TRBD1
CDR3 protein: CSASRTGYYGYTF
CDR3 DNA: TGCAGTGCTTCTCGGACAGGATACTATGGCTACACCTTC

V gene: TRBV12-3/TRBV12-4
clone size: -
CDR3 length: 18
J gene: TRBJ2-1
D gene: -
CDR3 protein: CASSLPQGGGLFYNEQFF
CDR3 DNA: TGTGCCAGCAGTCTCCCTCAAGGGGGGGGCTTATTTTACAATGAGCAGTTCTTC

V gene: TRBV5-1
clone size: few
CDR3 length: 16
J gene: TRBJ2-1
D gene: -
CDR3 protein: CASSSNPGLTYNEQFF
CDR3 DNA: TGCGCCAGCAGCTCAAACCCAGGTTTAACCTACAATGAGCAGTTCTTC

V gene: TRBV20-1
clone size: -
CDR3 length: 14
J gene: TRBJ2-7
D gene: -
CDR3 protein: CSARVASVAYEQYF
CDR3 DNA: TGCAGTGCTAGAGTGGCTAGCGTGGCCTACGAGCAGTACTTC

V gene: TRBV7-6
clone size: -
CDR3 length: 20
J gene: TRBJ2-3
D gene: -
CDR3 protein: CASSSLGAGEGVNEADTQYF
CDR3 DNA: TGTGCCAGCAGCTCCCTGGGGGCGGGAGAAGGAGTAAATGAGGCAGATACGCAGTATTTT

V gene: TRBV20-1
clone size: -
CDR3 length: 17
J gene: TRBJ2-7
D gene: -
CDR3 protein: CSARDPEGRSYYGEQYF
CDR3 DNA: TGCAGTGCTAGAGACCCGGAGGGCCGATCATATTACGGCGAGCAGTACTTC

V gene: TRBV7-3
clone size: few
CDR3 length: 13
J gene: TRBJ2-7
D gene: -
CDR3 protein: CASSPGLHTEQYF
CDR3 DNA: TGTGCCAGCAGCCCGGGTTTGCACACCGAGCAGTACTTC

V gene: TRBV20-1
clone size: -
CDR3 length: 12
J gene: TRBJ2-1
D gene: -
CDR3 protein: CSASRREREQFF
CDR3 DNA: TGCAGTGCTAGCCGGCGGGAACGCGAGCAGTTCTTC

V gene: TRBV7-9
clone size: -
CDR3 length: 15
J gene: TRBJ1-1
D gene: -
CDR3 protein: CASSPTGHPNTEAFF
CDR3 DNA: TGTGCCAGCAGCCCTACCGGACACCCGAACACTGAAGCTTTCTTT

V gene: TRBV12-3/TRBV12-4
clone size: -
CDR3 length: 12
J gene: TRBJ2-1
D gene: TRBD2
CDR3 protein: CASAGLANEQFF
CDR3 DNA: TGTGCCAGCGCTGGACTAGCAAATGAGCAGTTCTTC

V gene: TRBV5-4
clone size: -
CDR3 length: 13
J gene: TRBJ1-6
D gene: -
CDR3 protein: CASRQGVDSPLHF
CDR3 DNA: TGTGCCAGCAGGCAGGGAGTCGATTCACCCCTCCACTTT

V gene: TRBV10-3
clone size: few
CDR3 length: 13
J gene: TRBJ2-5
D gene: -
CDR3 protein: CAISAGREETQYF
CDR3 DNA: TGTGCCATCAGTGCTGGCAGGGAAGAGACCCAGTACTTC